This TCR beta chain is drawn from a study of early T cells in non-severe SARS-CoV-2 infection. Looking at the study overall: The sequenced material was bulk RNA from unsorted whole blood, and its chains were unpaired.

Individual cDNA molecules received unique molecular identifiers during library preparation. MiXCR, applied by TCRdb to the 5' RACE reads, yields one record per CDR3 protein. The table lists 90,000 to 130,000 distinct CDR3 sequences, roughly 13% of them singletons. Germline V lookup: CDR1 SGHAT, CDR2 FQNNGV. This CDR3 comprises 15 residues. V was clipped by 0 bases and J by 0 bases, with 8 bases between them. Findings of the study overall: Anti-spike CD8 responses were favored in VDJdb matching, and private and CD4 specificities were missed.

This clonotype was detected only a few times. Its specificity is unknown. The chain is built from TRBV11-2 and TRBJ1-1; D unresolved. The TCR sequence derives from an adult who was a healthcare worker with PCR-confirmed SARS-CoV-2 infection or an uninfected control (not recorded which). Sequencing was performed on whole blood, taken at baseline. The CDR3 here is CASSLDGELNTEAFF. For the CDR3, the DNA is TGTGCCAGCAGCTTAGACGGGGAGTTGAACACTGAAGCTTTCTTT. Complete variable domain (other parts from reference TRBV11-2 and TRBJ1-1): EAGVAQSPRYKIIEKRQSVAFWCNPISGHATLYWYQQILGQGPKLLIQFQNNGVVDDSQLPKDRFSAERLKGVDSTLKIQPAKLEDSAVYLCASSLDGELNTEAFFGQGTRLTVV.